This T cell receptor beta chain appears in the sequencing data of a study of T-cell reconstitution after alpha-beta-depleted transplantation in children. Study-level results: Reportedly, alpha-beta T cells present about two months post-transplant originated from several hundred expanded clones of graft origin. At the one-year point after transplant, T-cell counts and TCRbeta diversity were found to come mostly from T cells that had been newly produced.

To note about this clonotype: What it recognizes is unknown.

Preparation of the TCRbeta library was carried out with unique molecular identifiers. In TCRdb, the PCR reads were re-called with MiXCR into one record per CDR3 protein. The sample gives approximately 630,000 distinct CDR3 sequences, less than 15% of which show up once; 0.79% is in the top ten. V dropped 1 base and J dropped 10; count of bases not matched to a gene: 10. The germline V gene has CDR1 SGHDT and CDR2 YYEEEE. This CDR3 is 15 amino acids long. This TCR was recovered from a girl aged 2 to 10 with congenital amegakaryocytic thrombocytopenia, due to receive a stem cell transplant. Material: PBMCs, obtained before TCRalphabeta/CD19-depleted stem cell transplant. This sequence joins TRBV5-6 and TRBJ2-1, with TRBD1 identical over 8 bases. In DNA, the CDR3 is TGTGCCAGCAGCTTGAGGCAGGGGGCGGTTGGCGAGCAGTTCTTC. The encoded protein is CASSLRQGAVGEQFF.